These 18 T cell receptor beta chains originate from one sample sequenced in a study of T cells after yellow fever vaccination. TCRdb re-analysed the 5' RACE reads in MiXCR, keeping a single row per CDR3 protein. The sample consists of fewer than 450,000 distinct CDR3 sequences, approximately 4.2% of them appearing once. The sequencing used PBMCs, collected 5 days after the yellow fever booster vaccination. The origin of the receptors is a man aged 18-30 years who received the YFV17D yellow fever vaccine.

This clonotype was counted at least ten times. The rearrangement links TRBV7-9 to TRBJ2-5; D tentatively fits TRBD1 or TRBD2 (5 bases each). V lost 5 bases and J 5 bases, leaving 27 bases between the germline ends. Germline CDR1 reads SEHNR; CDR2 reads FQNEAQ (reference sequence). The CDR3 totals 18 residues. CDR3 sequence reads: CASSRSIRDQFTGETQYF. The CDR3 DNA is TGTGCCAGCAGCCGTTCCATCCGGGACCAGTTCACCGGGGAGACCCAGTACTTC.

The rearrangement links TRBV6-5 to TRBJ1-5; 7 bases align to TRBD1. With V trimmed by 5 bases and J by 3 bases, 4 bases remained unmatched. Germline CDR1 reads MNHEY; CDR2 reads SVGAGI. The CDR3 contains 14 residues. The CDR3 sequence: CASSNGQVNQPQHF. In nucleotides, the CDR3 is TGTGCCAGCAGTAACGGACAGGTCAATCAGCCCCAGCATTTT.

This chain uses TRBV2 with TRBJ1-5; D gene ambiguous. This CDR3 has 13 residues. The V and J ends lost 4 bases and 5 bases respectively, with 9 bases between them. Germline CDR1 is SNHLY and CDR2 is FYNNEI. CDR3 loop: CASSVVWDQPQHF. CDR3 nucleotides: TGTGCCAGCAGTGTCGTATGGGATCAGCCCCAGCATTTT.

This chain links TRBV6-5 with TRBJ1-4; a possible D gene is TRBD1 (5 bases). V lost 5 bases to trimming and J lost 7 bases, with 11 bases between them. This CDR3 comprises 13 residues. Germline CDR1 and CDR2: MNHEY and SVGAGI. In DNA, the CDR3 is TGTGCCAGCAGTAGGGGCCGTGGTGAAAAACTGTTTTTT. It encodes CASSRGRGEKLFF.

This clonotype was recorded many times. The rearrangement uses TRBV6-1 and TRBJ1-1; D unresolved. Germline V gene lookup returns CDR1 MNHNS and CDR2 SASEGT. The ends were cut back, 9 bases at V and 6 bases at J, with 20 bases in the middle. The CDR3 is 14 amino acids. CDR3 DNA sequence: TGTGCCAGTAAGGTCAGGCGGGATTACGCTGAAGCTTTCTTT. Protein product: CASKVRRDYAEAFF.

This clonotype was seen a few times. The chain employs TRBV5-6 and TRBJ2-5, with TRBD1 identical over 7 bases. Trimming took 0 bases from V and 5 from J; bases not matched to a gene: 4. Germline CDR1 is SGHDT and CDR2 is YYEEEE. This CDR3 contains 14 residues. The CDR3: CASSLGRTGETQYF. In DNA, the CDR3 is TGTGCCAGCAGCTTGGGGAGGACAGGCGAGACCCAGTACTTC.

The chain employs TRBV6-2 or TRBV6-3 and TRBJ1-5; 9 bases line up with TRBD1. Germline-derived CDR1 and CDR2 are MNHEY and SVGEGT. V gave up 6 bases and J gave up 1 base; unmatched junction bases: 10. The CDR3 runs 17 residues. This chain's CDR3 is CASRLSDRGGSNQPQHF. The CDR3 nucleotides read TGTGCCAGCAGGCTGAGCGACAGGGGGGGCAGCAATCAGCCCCAGCATTTT.

This clonotype has more than one count but fewer than ten. The rearrangement links TRBV4-3 to TRBJ2-7, with 8 bases that match TRBD1. The CDR3 is 15 amino acids. Germline CDR1 is LGHNA and CDR2 is YSLEER. V lost 0 bases and J lost 2; bases outside the gene matches: 3. The CDR3 spells CASSQDRGPPYEQYF. CDR3 DNA sequence: TGCGCCAGCAGCCAAGACAGGGGGCCTCCCTACGAGCAGTACTTC.

The table lists this clonotype with a few counts. The chain uses TRBV7-2 and TRBJ1-2, with 7 bases that match TRBD1. Germline assignment: CDR1 SGHTA and CDR2 FQGNSA. The CDR3 sequence is 16 residues long. Trimming cost V 3 bases and J 7 bases; bases outside gene matches: 14. The CDR3 here is CASSLGMTGNYRGYTF. The CDR3 DNA follows: TGTGCCAGCAGCTTGGGAATGACAGGGAATTATCGTGGCTACACCTTC.

There are a few counts of this clonotype. V usage is TRBV12-3 or TRBV12-4 and J usage is TRBJ1-2; tentatively, D is TRBD1 (5 bases). CDR3 length: 14 residues. V was pared by 3 bases and J by 2 bases, with 10 bases between. The CDR3 loop is CASSFFRDNYGYTF. In nucleotides, the CDR3 is TGTGCCAGCAGTTTTTTCCGGGACAACTATGGCTACACCTTC.

This clonotype was observed at least ten times. This chain links TRBV6-6 with TRBJ1-4; no firm D call. There are 13 residues in the CDR3. Germline CDR1 and CDR2: MNHNY and SVGAGI (reference sequence). Trimming pared 4 bases from V and 3 bases from J, leaving 6 bases between. The CDR3 nucleotides are TGTGCCAGCAGTTCCAGATCTAATGAAAAACTGTTTTTT. The encoded protein is CASSSRSNEKLFF.

This clonotype turned up a few times. This chain uses TRBV6-2 or TRBV6-3 with TRBJ2-3, with D hard to call. The germline V gene encodes CDR1 MNHEY and CDR2 SVGEGT. This CDR3 comprises 20 residues. V was clipped by 10 bases and J by 0 bases, with 32 bases between them. The CDR3 loop is CATSPLWSRFTSESTDTQYF. The CDR3 coding sequence is TGTGCCACATCCCCCTTGTGGTCTCGGTTCACTTCGGAAAGCACAGATACGCAGTATTTT.

This chain links TRBV7-2 with TRBJ2-1, with D possibly matching TRBD1 (5 bases). V lost 3 bases, J lost 7 bases, and 13 bases lay in between. This CDR3 is 14 amino acids long. Per germline, CDR1 SGHTA and CDR2 FQGNSA. As DNA, the CDR3 is TGTGCCAGCAGCTTTTCCGACAGAAGAAATGAGCAGTTCTTC. It translates to CASSFSDRRNEQFF.

The chain uses TRBV7-9 and TRBJ1-1; D unresolved. V was cut by 8 bases and J by 4 bases, with 14 bases left in between. This CDR3 comprises 13 residues. CDR1 and CDR2 (germline): SEHNR, FQNEAQ (reference sequence). CDR3 coding DNA: TGTGCCAGCGTACTATCGCTTGGCACTGAAGCTTTCTTT. This sequence encodes CASVLSLGTEAFF.

This clonotype was found many times. The chain carries TRBV20-1 and TRBJ2-1; D may be TRBD2 (6 bases). The V gene lost 3 bases and the J gene lost 10 bases, with 10 bases spanning the gap. The germline CDR1 and CDR2 sequences are DFQATT and SNEGSKA (reference sequence). This CDR3 contains 11 residues. CDR3 nucleotide sequence: TGCAGTGCTAGCACTAGCTGGGAGCAGTTCTTC. Translated: CSASTSWEQFF.

This clonotype has only a few counts. This chain connects TRBV6-5 to TRBJ1-6, with unresolved D. The CDR3 spans 11 residues. Germline V CDR1 and CDR2: MNHEY, SVGAGI. Between the trimmed V and J ends, which lost 7 bases and 12 bases, there was a span of 10 bases. The CDR3 here is CASNGVVPLHF. For the CDR3, the DNA is TGTGCCAGCAACGGGGTCGTACCCCTCCACTTT.

This clonotype was found many times. The V gene is TRBV20-1, the J gene TRBJ2-3; possible D gene TRBD2, 7 bases. The ends were cut back, 0 bases at V and 2 bases at J, with 12 bases in the middle. This CDR3 region has 15 residues. Germline V gene sequence: CDR1 DFQATT, CDR2 SNEGSKA (reference sequence). The CDR3 DNA reads TGCAGTGCTAGAGATCGGCGGGGGCTCACAGATACGCAGTATTTT. It codes for CSARDRRGLTDTQYF.

At least ten counts were recorded for this clonotype. This chain uses TRBV20-1 with TRBJ2-7, with D perhaps TRBD1 or TRBD2 (6 bases each). CDR1 DFQATT and CDR2 SNEGSKA come from the germline V gene (reference sequence). The ends were cut back, 2 bases at V and 5 bases at J, with 16 bases in the middle. The CDR3 contains 14 residues. This CDR3 reads CSARSGKGGDEQYV. The CDR3 DNA reads TGCAGTGCTAGATCAGGCAAGGGGGGCGACGAGCAGTACGTC.